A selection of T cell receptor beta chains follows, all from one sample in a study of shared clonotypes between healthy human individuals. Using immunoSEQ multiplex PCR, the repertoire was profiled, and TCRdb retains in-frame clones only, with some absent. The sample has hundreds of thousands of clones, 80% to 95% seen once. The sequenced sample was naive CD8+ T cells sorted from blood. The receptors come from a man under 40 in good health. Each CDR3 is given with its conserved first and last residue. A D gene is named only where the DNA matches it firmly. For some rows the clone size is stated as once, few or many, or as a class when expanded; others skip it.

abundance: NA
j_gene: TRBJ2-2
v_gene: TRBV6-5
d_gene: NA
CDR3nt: TGTGCCAGCAGTTACGGTCAGTCCGGGGAGCTGTTTTTT
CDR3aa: CASSYGQSGELFF

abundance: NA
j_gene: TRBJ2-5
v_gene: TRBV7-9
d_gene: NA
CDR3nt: TGTGCCAGCAGCTTACCGACTAGAGCCCATGGGACCCAGTACTTC
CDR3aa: CASSLPTRAHGTQYF

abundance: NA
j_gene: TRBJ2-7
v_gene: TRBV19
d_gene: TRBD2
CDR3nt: TGTGCCAGTAGTATCGGACTAGCGGGAGGCTCCGAGCAGTACTTC
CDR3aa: CASSIGLAGGSEQYF

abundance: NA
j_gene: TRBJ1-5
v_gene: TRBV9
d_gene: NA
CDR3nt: TGTGCCAGCAGCGTAGGGGGAGCCCCGGGGCAGCCCCAGCATTTT
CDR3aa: CASSVGGAPGQPQHF

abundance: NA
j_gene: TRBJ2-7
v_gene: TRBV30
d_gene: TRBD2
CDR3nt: TGTGCCTGGACTAGCGGGAGTCTCGAGCAGTACTTC
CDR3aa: CAWTSGSLEQYF

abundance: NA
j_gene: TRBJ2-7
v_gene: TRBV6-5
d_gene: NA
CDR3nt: TGTGCCAGCAGTCAAGGGTACTTGGACGAGCAGTACTTC
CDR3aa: CASSQGYLDEQYF

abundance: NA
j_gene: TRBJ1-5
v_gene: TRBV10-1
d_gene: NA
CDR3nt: TGCGCCAGCGAACGCTTTATAGTCGGGGTTGGCAATCAGCCCCAGCATTTT
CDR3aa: CASERFIVGVGNQPQHF

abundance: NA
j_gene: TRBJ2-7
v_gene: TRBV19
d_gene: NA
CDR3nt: TGTGCCAGTAGTATAGTAGCCGCGTCTAAATCCTACGAGCAGTACTTC
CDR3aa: CASSIVAASKSYEQYF

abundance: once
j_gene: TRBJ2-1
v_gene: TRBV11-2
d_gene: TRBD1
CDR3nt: TGTGCCAGCAGCCCACGGACAGGGGTCTACAATGAGCAGTTCTTC
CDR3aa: CASSPRTGVYNEQFF

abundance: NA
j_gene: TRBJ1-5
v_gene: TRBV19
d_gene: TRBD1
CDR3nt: TGTGCCACCCGAGAACAGGGGGCGAATCAGCCCCAGCATTTT
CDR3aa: CATREQGANQPQHF

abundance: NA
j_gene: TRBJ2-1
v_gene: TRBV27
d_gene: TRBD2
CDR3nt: TGTGCCAGCAGAATAGCGGGAGTAACCAATGAGCAGTTCTTC
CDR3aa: CASRIAGVTNEQFF

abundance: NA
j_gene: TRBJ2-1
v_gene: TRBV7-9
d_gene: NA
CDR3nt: TGTGCCAGCAGCTTTTGGGGCGAAGGTCCCGGGGCCCATGAGCAGTTCTTC
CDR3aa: CASSFWGEGPGAHEQFF

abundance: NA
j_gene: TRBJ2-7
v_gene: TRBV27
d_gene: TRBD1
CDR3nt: TGTGCCAGCAGGCCCGCCGGGACAGGGCTCTTCGAGCAGTACTTC
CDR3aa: CASRPAGTGLFEQYF

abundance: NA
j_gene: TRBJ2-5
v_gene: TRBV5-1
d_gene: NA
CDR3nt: TGCGCCAGCAGCTTCTGGACAGATCGGAAAGAGACCCAGTACTTC
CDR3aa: CASSFWTDRKETQYF

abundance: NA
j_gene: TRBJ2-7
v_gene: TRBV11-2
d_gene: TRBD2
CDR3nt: TGTGCCAGCAGCTGGGGGACTAGCGGGGAGTGGGGCGAGCAGTACTTC
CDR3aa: CASSWGTSGEWGEQYF

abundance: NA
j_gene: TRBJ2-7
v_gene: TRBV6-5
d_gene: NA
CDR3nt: TGTGCCAGCAGTTACTCATCTGGCGGATTATACGAGCAGTACTTC
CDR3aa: CASSYSSGGLYEQYF

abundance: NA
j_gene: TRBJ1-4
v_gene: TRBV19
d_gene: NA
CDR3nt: TGTGCCAGTAGTATATGGGGATACGAAAAACTGTTTTTT
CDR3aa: CASSIWGYEKLFF

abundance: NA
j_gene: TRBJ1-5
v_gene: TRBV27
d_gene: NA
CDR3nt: TGTGCCAGCAGTCCCCTAAATAGCAATCAGCCCCAGCATTTT
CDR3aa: CASSPLNSNQPQHF

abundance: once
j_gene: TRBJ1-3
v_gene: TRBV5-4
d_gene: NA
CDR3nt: TGTGCCAGCAGCCCGGGGGGAAACACCATATATTTT
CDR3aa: CASSPGGNTIYF

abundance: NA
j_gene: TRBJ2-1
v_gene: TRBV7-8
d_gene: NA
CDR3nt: TGTGCCAGCAGCTTAACCCCAGGGGATGAGCAGTTCTTC
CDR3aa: CASSLTPGDEQFF

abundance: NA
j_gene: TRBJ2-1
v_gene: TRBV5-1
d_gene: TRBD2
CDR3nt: TGCGCCAGCAGCCCTAGACTAGCGGGAGGGCCCCGCAATGAGCAGTTCTTC
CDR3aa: CASSPRLAGGPRNEQFF

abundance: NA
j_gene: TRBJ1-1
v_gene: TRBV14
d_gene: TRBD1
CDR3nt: TGTGCCAGCAGCCTACTCGGACAGGCCACTGAAGCTTTCTTT
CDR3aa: CASSLLGQATEAFF

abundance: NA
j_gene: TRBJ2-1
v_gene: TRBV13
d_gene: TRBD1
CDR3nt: TGTGCCAGCAGCCACGGGACAGGCCCTAGTAGAGGGCAGTTCTTC
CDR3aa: CASSHGTGPSRGQFF

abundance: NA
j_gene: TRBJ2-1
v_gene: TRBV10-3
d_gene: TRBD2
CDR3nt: TGTGCCATCAGCGAGACTAGCGGGTTCTCCTACAATGAGCAGTTCTTC
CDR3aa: CAISETSGFSYNEQFF

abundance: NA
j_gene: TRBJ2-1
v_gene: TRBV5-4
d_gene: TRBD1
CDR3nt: TGTGCCAGCAGCTTTACCGGGACAGGAGACAATGAGCAGTTCTTC
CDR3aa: CASSFTGTGDNEQFF

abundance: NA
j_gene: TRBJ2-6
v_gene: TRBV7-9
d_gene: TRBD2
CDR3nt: TGTGCCAGCAGCTTAGCTGGGCGCCGGGGGGTTGGGGCCAACGTCCTGACTTTC
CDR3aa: CASSLAGRRGVGANVLTF

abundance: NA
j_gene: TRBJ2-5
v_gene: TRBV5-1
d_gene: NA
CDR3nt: TGCGCCAGCAGTCCTCAGAACCAAGAGACCCAGTACTTC
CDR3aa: CASSPQNQETQYF

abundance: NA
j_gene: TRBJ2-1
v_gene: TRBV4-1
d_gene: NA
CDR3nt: TGCGCCAGCAGCCAAGCCCATGGTAGCGACTCCTACAATGAGCAGTTCTTC
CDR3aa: CASSQAHGSDSYNEQFF

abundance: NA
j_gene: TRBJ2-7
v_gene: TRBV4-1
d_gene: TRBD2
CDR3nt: TGCGCCAGCAGCCCCTACCCAACTAGCGGGAGGGATTACGAGCAGTACTTC
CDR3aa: CASSPYPTSGRDYEQYF

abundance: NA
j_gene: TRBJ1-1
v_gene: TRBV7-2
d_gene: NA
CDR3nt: TGTGCCAGCAGCTTAGCAGAGAACACTGAAGCTTTCTTT
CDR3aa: CASSLAENTEAFF

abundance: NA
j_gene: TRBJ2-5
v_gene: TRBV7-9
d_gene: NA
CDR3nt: TGTGCCAGCAGCTTAGCTTTAACTGGAAACCAAGAGACCCAGTACTTC
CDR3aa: CASSLALTGNQETQYF

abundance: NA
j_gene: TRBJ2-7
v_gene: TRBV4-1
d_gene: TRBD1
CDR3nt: TGCGCCAGCAGTCTTTTACAGGGGCGCACCTACGAGCAGTACTTC
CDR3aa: CASSLLQGRTYEQYF

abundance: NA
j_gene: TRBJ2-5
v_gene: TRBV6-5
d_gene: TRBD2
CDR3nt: TGTGCCAGCAGTCCGGGGACTATCTTTCAAGAGACCCAGTACTTC
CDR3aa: CASSPGTIFQETQYF

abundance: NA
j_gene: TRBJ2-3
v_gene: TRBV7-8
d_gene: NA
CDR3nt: TGTGCCAGCAGCTTAGACGGGACCTCCCCCACAGATACGCAGTATTTT
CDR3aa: CASSLDGTSPTDTQYF

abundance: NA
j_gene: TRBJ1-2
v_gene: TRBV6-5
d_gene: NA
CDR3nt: TGTGCCAGCAGTTACTCATCTGGGGACGATTGCACCTTC
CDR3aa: CASSYSSGDDCTF

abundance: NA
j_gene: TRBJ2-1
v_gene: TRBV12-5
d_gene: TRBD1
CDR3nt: TGTGCTAGTGGTTTGGGGGACAGGGGTATCTCCCCAAAGGATGATGAGCAGTTCTTC
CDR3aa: CASGLGDRGISPKDDEQFF

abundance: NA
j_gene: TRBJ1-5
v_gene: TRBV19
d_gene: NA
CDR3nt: TGTGCCAGTAGCAACAGGGAGGTTTACAGCAATCAGCCCCAGCATTTT
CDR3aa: CASSNREVYSNQPQHF

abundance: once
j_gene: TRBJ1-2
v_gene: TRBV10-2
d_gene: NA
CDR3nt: TGCGCCAGCAGTGAGGGCTTTACGGGAGGCTACACCTTC
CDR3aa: CASSEGFTGGYTF

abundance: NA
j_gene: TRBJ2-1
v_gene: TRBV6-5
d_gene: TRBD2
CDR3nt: TGTGCCAGCAGTCCCCTAGCGGGAGGGACCGAGCAGTTCTTC
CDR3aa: CASSPLAGGTEQFF

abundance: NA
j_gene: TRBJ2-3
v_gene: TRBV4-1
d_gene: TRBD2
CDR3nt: TGCGCCAGCAGCCATCCGGGAGGCCTAGACACAGATACGCAGTATTTT
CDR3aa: CASSHPGGLDTDTQYF

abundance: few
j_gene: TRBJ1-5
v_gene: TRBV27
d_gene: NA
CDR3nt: TGTGCCAGCAGGCAGGGCCCAAATCAGCCCCAGCATTTT
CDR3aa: CASRQGPNQPQHF

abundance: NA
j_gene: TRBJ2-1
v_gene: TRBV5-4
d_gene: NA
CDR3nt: TGTGCCAGCAGCCAGTGGGGGCATGAGAGGTCCTACAATGAGCAGTTCTTC
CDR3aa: CASSQWGHERSYNEQFF

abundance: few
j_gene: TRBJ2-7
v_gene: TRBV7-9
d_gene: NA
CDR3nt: TGTGCCAGCAGCTCGTCCCTCTCCGAGCAGTACTTC
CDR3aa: CASSSSLSEQYF

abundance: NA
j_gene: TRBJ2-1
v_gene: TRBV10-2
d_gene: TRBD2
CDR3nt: TGCGCCAGCAGTGTCCCACTAGCGGGATTCTACAATGAGCAGTTCTTC
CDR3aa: CASSVPLAGFYNEQFF

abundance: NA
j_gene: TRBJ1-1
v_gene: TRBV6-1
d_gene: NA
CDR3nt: TGTGCCACCAACAACCTGGCTGAAGCTTTCTTT
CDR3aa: CATNNLAEAFF